This TCR beta chain was identified in a study of blood T cell repertoires in COVID-19. CDR1 LGHDT and CDR2 YNNKEL come from the germline V gene (reference sequence). The CDR3 contains 13 residues. Trimming cost V 4 bases and J 10 bases, with 14 bases left between them. Assay used: immunoSEQ multiplex PCR; TCRdb lists only in-frame clones, some missing. In the table there are about 260,000 clones, under 90% of which are singletons. The V call is TRBV3-1 (or the pseudogene TRBV3-2), the J call TRBJ2-1; the D gene is possibly TRBD2 (6 bases). Sequences were obtained from PBMCs or T cells enriched from blood (not recorded which). This clonotype was sampled from a man aged 25-40 years with acute COVID-19. This CDR3 is CASSPGGAGEQFF. The CDR3 nucleotides read TGTGCCAGCAGCCCAGGAGGGGCCGGGGAGCAGTTCTTC.